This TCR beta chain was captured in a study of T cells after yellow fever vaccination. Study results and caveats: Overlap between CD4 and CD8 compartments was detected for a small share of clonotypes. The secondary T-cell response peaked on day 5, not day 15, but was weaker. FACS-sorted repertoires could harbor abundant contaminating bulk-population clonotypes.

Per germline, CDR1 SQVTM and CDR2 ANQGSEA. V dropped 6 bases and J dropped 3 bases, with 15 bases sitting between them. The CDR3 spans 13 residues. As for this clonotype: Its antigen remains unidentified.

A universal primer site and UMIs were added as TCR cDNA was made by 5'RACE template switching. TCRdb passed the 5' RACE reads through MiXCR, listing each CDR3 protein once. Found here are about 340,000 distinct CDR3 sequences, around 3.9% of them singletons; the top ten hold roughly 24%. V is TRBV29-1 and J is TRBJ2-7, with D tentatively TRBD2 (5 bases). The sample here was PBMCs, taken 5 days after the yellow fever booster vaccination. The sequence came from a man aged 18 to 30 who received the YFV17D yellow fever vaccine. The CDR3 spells CSVRTGSYYEQYF. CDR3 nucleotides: TGCAGCGTGCGGACGGGATCCTACTACGAGCAGTACTTC.